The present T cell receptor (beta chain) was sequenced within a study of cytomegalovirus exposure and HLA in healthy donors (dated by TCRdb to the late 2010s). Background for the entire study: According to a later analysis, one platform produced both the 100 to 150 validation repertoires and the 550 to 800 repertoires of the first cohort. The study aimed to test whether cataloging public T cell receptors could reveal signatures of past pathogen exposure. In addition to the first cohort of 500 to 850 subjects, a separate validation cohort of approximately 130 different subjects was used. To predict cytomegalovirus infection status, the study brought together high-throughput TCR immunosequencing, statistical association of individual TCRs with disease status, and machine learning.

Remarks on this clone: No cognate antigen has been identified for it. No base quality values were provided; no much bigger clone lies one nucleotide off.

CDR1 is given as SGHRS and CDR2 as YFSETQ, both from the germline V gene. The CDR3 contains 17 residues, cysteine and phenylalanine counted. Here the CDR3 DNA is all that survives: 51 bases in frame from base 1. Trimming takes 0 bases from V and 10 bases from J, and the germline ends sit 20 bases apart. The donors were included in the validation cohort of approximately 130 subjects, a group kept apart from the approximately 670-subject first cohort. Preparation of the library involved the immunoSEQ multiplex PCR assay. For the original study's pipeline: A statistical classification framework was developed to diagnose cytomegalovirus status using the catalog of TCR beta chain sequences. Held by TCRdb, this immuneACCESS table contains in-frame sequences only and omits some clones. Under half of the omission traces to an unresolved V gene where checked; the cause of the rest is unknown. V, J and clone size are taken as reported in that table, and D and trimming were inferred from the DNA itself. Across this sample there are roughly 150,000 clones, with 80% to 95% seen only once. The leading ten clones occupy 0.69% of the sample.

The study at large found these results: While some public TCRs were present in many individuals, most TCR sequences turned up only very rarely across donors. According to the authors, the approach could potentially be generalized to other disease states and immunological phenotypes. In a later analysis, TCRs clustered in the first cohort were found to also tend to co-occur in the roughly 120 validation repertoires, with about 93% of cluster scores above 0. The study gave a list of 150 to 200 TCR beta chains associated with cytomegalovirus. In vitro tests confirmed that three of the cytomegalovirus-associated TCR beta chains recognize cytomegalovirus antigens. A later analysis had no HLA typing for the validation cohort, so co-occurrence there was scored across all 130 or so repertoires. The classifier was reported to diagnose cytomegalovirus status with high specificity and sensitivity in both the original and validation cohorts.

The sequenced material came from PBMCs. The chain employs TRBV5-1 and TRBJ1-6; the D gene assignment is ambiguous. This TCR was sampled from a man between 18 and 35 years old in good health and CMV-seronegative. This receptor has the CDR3 CASSLAAGGGSESPLHF. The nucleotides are TGCGCCAGCAGCTTGGCCGCCGGAGGAGGGTCAGAATCACCCCTCCACTTT.